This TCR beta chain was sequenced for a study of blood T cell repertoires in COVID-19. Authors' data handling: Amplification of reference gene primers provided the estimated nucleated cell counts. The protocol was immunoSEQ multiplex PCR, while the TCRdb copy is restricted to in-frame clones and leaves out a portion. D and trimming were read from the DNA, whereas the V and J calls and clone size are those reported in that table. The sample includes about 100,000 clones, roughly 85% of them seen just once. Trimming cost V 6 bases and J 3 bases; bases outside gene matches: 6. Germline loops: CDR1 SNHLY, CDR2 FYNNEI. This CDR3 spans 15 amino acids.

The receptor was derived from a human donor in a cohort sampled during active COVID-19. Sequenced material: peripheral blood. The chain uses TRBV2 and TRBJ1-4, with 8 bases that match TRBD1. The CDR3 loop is CASSRQGMANEKLFF. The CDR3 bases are TGTGCCAGCAGCAGACAGGGGATGGCTAATGAAAAACTGTTTTTT.